The 16 T cell receptor beta chains listed next were all sequenced from one sample in a study of regulatory T cells in long-lasting Graves disease. The sample's time point: newly diagnosed GD, antithyroid drugs for less than 3 months. RNA isolated from PBMCs was used to make the TCR library. Construction of the TCR beta libraries employed iRepertoire HTBI primers in conjunction with Arm-PCR of CDR3 regions. TCRdb re-analysed the multiplex PCR reads in MiXCR, keeping a single row per CDR3 protein. Among about 500,000 distinct CDR3 sequences listed, around 11% were seen once. The sample was also reused in another study, on T cells in Graves' hyperthyroidism and ophthalmopathy.

This specimen consisted of peripheral blood mononuclear cells (PBMCs), obtained at new diagnosis, from a patient treated with antithyroid drugs. All receptors come from a woman aged 25 to 39 with Graves disease.

This clonotype was detected many times. The chain carries TRBV30 and TRBJ1-1; 8 nucleotides line up with TRBD1. This CDR3 contains 13 residues. Germline CDR1 and CDR2: GTSNPN and SVGIG (reference sequence). V was pared by 0 bases and J by 4 bases, with 1 base of the junction left unmatched. CDR3 DNA: TGTGCCTGGAGTGTACAGGGGGTCACTGAAGCTTTCTTT. This gives the protein CAWSVQGVTEAFF.

This clonotype was found many times. The J gene is TRBJ2-1, the V gene TRBV9, with TRBD1 matching 8 bases. The CDR3 sequence is 16 residues long. CDR1 is SGDLS and CDR2 is YYNGEE in the germline V gene. The junction had 5 bases not matched to a gene; V was cut back by 3 bases and J by 0 bases. DNA of the CDR3: TGTGCCAGCAGCGGAACGGGACAGGACTCCTACAATGAGCAGTTCTTC. Its protein is CASSGTGQDSYNEQFF.

Ten or more counts support this clonotype. This rearrangement joins TRBV5-1 to TRBJ2-2; D remains ambiguous. This CDR3 region has 17 residues. Germline values: CDR1 SGHRS, CDR2 YFSETQ. V shed 0 bases and J shed 3 bases, with 15 bases lying between them. This CDR3 is CASSLAKQRHDTGELFF. CDR3 nucleotide sequence: TGCGCCAGCAGCTTGGCCAAACAGAGACACGACACCGGGGAGCTGTTTTTT.

This clonotype came up many times. This chain uses TRBV12-3 or TRBV12-4 with TRBJ2-1, with 8 bases lining up with TRBD2. This CDR3 is 16 amino acids long. The junction had 10 bases not matched to a gene; V was cut back by 1 base and J by 8 bases. CDR3 region: CASSLDLLAGRDEQFF. In DNA, the CDR3 is TGTGCCAGCAGTTTAGATCTCCTAGCGGGTAGGGATGAGCAGTTCTTC.

This clonotype was detected many times. The CDR3 sequence is CASRTLTLGYTF. The CDR3 DNA is TGTGCCAGCAGGACCCTTACGCTGGGATACACCTTC. The chain carries TRBV6-1 and TRBJ1-2; D unresolved. The CDR3 has 12 amino acids. Between the trimmed V and J ends, which lost 6 bases and 11 bases, there was a span of 16 bases. Germline V gives CDR1 MNHNS, CDR2 SASEGT.

This clonotype was found many times. The chain's CDR3 is CSARVPGSGPTGYF. DNA for the CDR3: TGCAGTGCTAGAGTCCCTGGGAGCGGTCCCACGGGGTACTTC. This rearrangement joins TRBV20-1 to TRBJ2-7; a weak D match, TRBD2 (5 bases). V shed 1 base and J shed 12 bases, with 22 bases lying between them. This CDR3 is 14 amino acids long. Germline lookup yields CDR1 DFQATT and CDR2 SNEGSKA (reference sequence).

This clonotype came up many times. The V call is TRBV6-2 or TRBV6-3, the J call TRBJ2-7; D remains ambiguous. The CDR3 extends over 14 amino acids. Deletions cut 6 bases from V and 0 bases from J, with 12 bases between. Germline V lookup: CDR1 MNHEY, CDR2 SVGEGT. In DNA form, the CDR3 reads TGTGCCAGCAGCCCTGACGCTTACTCCTACGAGCAGTACTTC. As protein: CASSPDAYSYEQYF.

V and J are TRBV25-1 and TRBJ1-2, with D maybe TRBD1 (6 bases). V was pared by 1 base and J by 2 bases, with 11 bases between. Germline CDR1 MGHDK, CDR2 SYGVNS. The CDR3 totals 15 residues. CDR3 coding DNA: TGTGCCAGCAGTGAATCAGGGGCGATAAACTATGGCTACACCTTC. This translates into CASSESGAINYGYTF.

This clonotype was recorded at least ten times. The chain uses TRBV28 and TRBJ2-3; 11 bases match TRBD2. The germline gives CDR1 MDHEN, CDR2 SYDVKM. The CDR3 is made up of 18 amino acids. The V gene end was trimmed by 5 bases and the J gene end by 1 base; junction bases not matched to a gene: 11. CDR3 sequence reads: CASSLSGTSGSGTDTQYF. CDR3 nucleotides: TGTGCCAGCAGTCTGAGCGGGACTAGCGGCTCAGGCACAGATACGCAGTATTTT.

In this sample, this clonotype turned up many times. CDR3 protein: CASSSRQGMGYEQYF. The CDR3 DNA follows: TGTGCCAGCAGTTCACGACAGGGCATGGGCTACGAGCAGTACTTC. This chain connects TRBV7-6 to TRBJ2-7; 7 nucleotides match TRBD1. CDR1 and CDR2 from the germline V gene are SGHVS and FNYEAQ. This CDR3 is built from 15 residues. With 6 bases clipped from V and 3 bases from J, the junction kept 11 bases outside the gene matches.

This clonotype came up many times. J is TRBJ1-2 and V is TRBV5-1; D perhaps matches TRBD1 (5 bases). Germline V lookup: CDR1 SGHRS, CDR2 YFSETQ. The CDR3 runs 15 residues. The V gene lost 0 bases and the J gene lost 2 bases, with 11 bases spanning the gap. The CDR3 DNA reads as TGCGCCAGCAGCTTGGCGGGGACGGTAAACTATGGCTACACCTTC. Protein: CASSLAGTVNYGYTF.

The J gene is TRBJ2-7, the V gene TRBV7-9; no definite D call. Germline CDR1 reads SEHNR; CDR2 reads FQNEAQ (reference sequence). The germline V and J ends were trimmed by 6 bases and 3 bases, with 21 bases remaining between them. The CDR3 consists of 16 residues. The CDR3 nucleotides read TGTGCCAGCAGTTTAAGAACAGTCGGCAATCTCTACGAGCAGTACTTC. Its protein is CASSLRTVGNLYEQYF.

This clonotype was recorded many times. The CDR3 coding sequence is TGTGCCAGCAGCCCACGTCCTAGCGGGAGCACCGGGGAGCTGTTTTTT. The encoded protein is CASSPRPSGSTGELFF. This chain connects TRBV7-6 to TRBJ2-2; 10 nucleotides line up with TRBD2. Germline CDR1 and CDR2: SGHVS and FNYEAQ. CDR3 length: 16 residues. The ends lost 5 bases at V and 4 bases at J; junction bases unmatched: 7. Full variable domain (outside the CDR3, taken from reference TRBV7-6 and TRBJ2-2): GAGVSQSPRYKVTKRGQDVALRCDPISGHVSLYWYRQALGQGPEFLTYFNYEAQQDKSGLPNDRFSAERPEGSISTLTIQRTEQRDSAMYRCASSPRPSGSTGELFFGEGSRLTVL.

This clonotype was recorded a few times. This chain's CDR3 is CASSSGQGVRYEQYF. In DNA form, the CDR3 reads TGTGCCAGCAGTTCAGGACAGGGGGTGCGATACGAGCAGTACTTC. The chain carries TRBV28 and TRBJ2-7; 10 bases map to TRBD1. Per germline, CDR1 MDHEN and CDR2 SYDVKM. This CDR3 contains 15 residues. Trimming cost V 4 bases and J 4 bases; bases outside gene matches: 7.

There are many counts of this clonotype. The genes are TRBV19 and TRBJ2-7, with a weak D call TRBD2 (5 bases). The V end was cut by 0 bases, the J end by 2 bases, with 8 bases between. This CDR3 spans 14 amino acids. Per germline, CDR1 LNHDA and CDR2 SQIVND (reference sequence). The DNA of the CDR3 is TGTGCCAGTAGTATAGATGGGGAGACCTACGAGCAGTACTTC. Amino acid sequence: CASSIDGETYEQYF.

The gene calls are TRBV12-3 or TRBV12-4 and TRBJ1-5; tentatively, D is TRBD1 (6 bases). Trimming stripped 5 bases from V and 2 bases from J, with 13 bases between. CDR3 size: 15 residues. The CDR3 nucleotides are TGTGCCAGCAGTAAACAGGGTGGTGGCAATCAGCCCCAGCATTTT. This gives the protein CASSKQGGGNQPQHF.